These 20 T cell receptor beta chains originate from one sample sequenced in a study of cytomegalovirus exposure and HLA in healthy donors. PCR amplification relied on 60 Vbeta primers (plus 13 Jbeta primers). Measured with immunoSEQ multiplex PCR; TCRdb has only the in-frame clones, and not every one. The table records over 85,000 clones, 73% of them present only once. Sequencing used PBMCs. Source of these receptors: a man aged 35-49 years in good health and CMV-seronegative.

V and J are TRBV7-8 and TRBJ1-6; 7 positions agree with TRBD1. This CDR3 spans 18 amino acids. V shed 6 bases, J shed 0 bases, and the junction held 11 bases outside the gene matches. From germline, CDR1 is SGHVS and CDR2 FQNEAQ. This CDR3 reads CASRPMDRFLSYNSPLHF. CDR3 DNA: TGTGCCAGCAGACCAATGGACAGGTTCCTCTCCTATAATTCACCCCTCCACTTT. Variable domain in full (rest from reference TRBV7-8 and TRBJ1-6): GAGVSQSPRYKVAKRGQDVALRCDPISGHVSLFWYQQALGQGPEFLTYFQNEAQLDKSGLPSDRFFAERPEGSVSTLKIQRTQQEDSAVYLCASRPMDRFLSYNSPLHFGNGTRLTVT.

This clone was counted a few times. The V and J genes are TRBV12-5 and TRBJ1-4; D remains ambiguous. The CDR3 is 12 amino acids. CDR1 is LGHNT, CDR2 FRNRAP, per germline. The germline V and J ends were trimmed by 6 bases and 8 bases, with 10 bases remaining between them. CDR3: CASGPRSEKLFF. The DNA of the CDR3 is TGTGCTAGTGGCCCCAGGTCGGAAAAACTGTTTTTT.

The chain recombines TRBV29-1 with TRBJ2-3; D unresolved. The CDR3 is made up of 14 amino acids. Germline lookup yields CDR1 SQVTM and CDR2 ANQGSEA. Trimming stripped 4 bases from V and 0 bases from J, with 11 bases between. CDR3 amino acids: CSVGQASSTDTQYF. CDR3 DNA sequence: TGCAGCGTTGGCCAGGCTTCTAGCACAGATACGCAGTATTTT.

This chain connects TRBV7-9 to TRBJ2-3, with 8 bases fitting TRBD2. This CDR3 contains 16 residues. Per the germline V gene, CDR1 is SEHNR and CDR2 is FQNEAQ (reference sequence). V lost 6 bases and J lost 4; bases outside the gene matches: 12. Here the CDR3 DNA reads TGTGCCAGCAGTTTTAGAGGGACTAGATTCCCAGATACGCAGTATTTT. The encoded protein is CASSFRGTRFPDTQYF.

The chain couples TRBV4-3 to TRBJ2-7; 8 bases line up with TRBD1. V trimming: 2 bases; J trimming: 2 bases; junction bases outside the gene matches: 2. The CDR3 totals 14 residues. The germline CDR1 and CDR2 sequences are LGHNA and YSLEER. The DNA for the CDR3 is TGCGCCAGCAGCCAATCACAGGGGGCCTACGAGCAGTACTTC. Its translation: CASSQSQGAYEQYF.

V gene TRBV13 combines with J gene TRBJ2-1, with D perhaps matching TRBD1 (5 bases). The CDR3 spans 15 residues. Trimming took 5 bases from V and 6 from J, leaving 17 bases between them. Germline V lookup: CDR1 PRHDT, CDR2 FYEKMQ (reference sequence). CDR3 sequence reads: CASSMTDRTLNEQFF. DNA for the CDR3: TGTGCCAGCAGCATGACCGACAGAACTCTCAATGAGCAGTTCTTC.

The V call is TRBV7-2, the J call TRBJ1-5, with D possibly TRBD1 on 5 matching bases. Trimming took off 5 bases at V and 4 bases at J, with 12 bases between the two ends. CDR3 length: 14 residues. In germline, CDR1 is SGHTA, CDR2 FQGNSA. CDR3: CASSTGQINQPQHF. The CDR3 region has the DNA TGTGCCAGCAGCACAGGACAAATTAATCAGCCCCAGCATTTT.

J is TRBJ1-5 and V is TRBV7-9; 7 bases are shared with TRBD1. CDR3 size: 15 residues. Germline V CDR1 and CDR2: SEHNR, FQNEAQ (reference sequence). V was clipped by 4 bases and J by 1 base; unmatched bases: 4. This CDR3 is CASSSDRASNQPQHF. The DNA for the CDR3 is TGTGCCAGCAGCTCCGACAGGGCAAGCAATCAGCCCCAGCATTTT.

The chain couples TRBV12-5 to TRBJ2-5; 13 bases fit TRBD2. The CDR3 sequence is 15 residues long. After removal of 5 bases from V and 4 bases from J, the junction contained 4 bases not matched to a gene. Germline V gene data show CDR1 as LGHNT and CDR2 as FRNRAP. CDR3 in DNA: TGTGCTAGTGGTCTTGGGACTAGCGGGGTAGAGACCCAGTACTTC. Translating it yields CASGLGTSGVETQYF.

For the CDR3, the DNA is TGCGCCAGCAGCCCATCCTCGGGAACCCTAAGGCCCCAGTACTTC. Translated, it gives CASSPSSGTLRPQYF. The chain couples TRBV5-1 to TRBJ2-7, with a weak D call TRBD2 (5 bases). The CDR3 is 15 residues long. The germline V gene encodes CDR1 SGHRS and CDR2 YFSETQ. Trimming stripped 4 bases from V and 10 bases from J, with 24 bases between.

A few counts support this clone. The rearrangement joins TRBV25-1 to TRBJ2-2, with 10 bases identical to TRBD1. Trimming at V came to 7 bases and at J to 3 bases, leaving 5 bases not matched to a gene. The CDR3 runs 15 residues. From germline, CDR1 is MGHDK and CDR2 SYGVNS. This CDR3 reads CASIPGQGYTGELFF. The DNA of the CDR3 is TGTGCCAGCATACCGGGACAGGGGTACACCGGGGAGCTGTTTTTT. Full variable domain (rest looked up from reference TRBV25-1 and TRBJ2-2): EADIYQTPRYLVIGTGKKITLECSQTMGHDKMYWYQQDPGMELHLIHYSYGVNSTEKGDLSSESTVSRIRTEHFPLTLESARPSHTSQYLCASIPGQGYTGELFFGEGSRLTVL.

This clone was recorded once. This chain links TRBV6-5 with TRBJ2-7, with D hard to call. Germline lookup yields CDR1 MNHEY and CDR2 SVGAGI. V was cut by 9 bases and J by 2 bases, with 11 bases left in between. The CDR3 is 12 residues long. The DNA for the CDR3 is TGTGCCAGTTACATGGTACCCTACGAGCAGTACTTC. Amino acid sequence: CASYMVPYEQYF.

The chain couples TRBV11-2 to TRBJ1-1; D not resolved. Trimming stripped 0 bases from V and 5 bases from J, with 13 bases between. The CDR3 spans 15 residues. Germline CDR1 reads SGHAT; CDR2 reads FQNNGV. The DNA of the CDR3 is TGTGCCAGCAGCTTAGACCGGGATTGGGCGACTGAAGCTTTCTTT. This translates into CASSLDRDWATEAFF.

V gene TRBV5-6 combines with J gene TRBJ2-7, with 8 bases aligning to TRBD1. With V trimmed by 5 bases and J by 5 bases, 9 bases remained unmatched. Germline CDR1 SGHDT, CDR2 YYEEEE. The CDR3 covers 14 residues. The CDR3 here is CASRGQGRGHEQYF. The CDR3 region has the DNA TGTGCCAGCAGAGGACAGGGTCGGGGGCACGAGCAGTACTTC.

As regards this clone: The sample contains more than one DNA sequence encoding this CDR3. The chain is built from TRBV5-1 and TRBJ2-5, with 7 bases lining up with TRBD1. J was trimmed by 0 bases and V by 1 base; bases with no gene match: 3. This CDR3 region has 15 residues. The germline gives CDR1 SGHRS, CDR2 YFSETQ. The CDR3 sequence: CASSLSGQNQETQYF. For the CDR3, the DNA is TGCGCCAGCAGCTTGTCGGGACAGAACCAAGAGACCCAGTACTTC.

This chain uses TRBV4-2 with TRBJ2-7, with TRBD2 as a possible D gene (6 bases). This CDR3 is built from 13 residues. Germline loops: CDR1 LGHNA, CDR2 YNFKEQ. V was trimmed by 0 bases and J by 7 bases, leaving 10 bases between them. The DNA for the CDR3 is TGTGCCAGCAGCCAAGATGGTGGAGGGGAGCAGTACTTC. Translation gives CASSQDGGGEQYF.

The genes are TRBV2 and TRBJ2-7; a weak D match, TRBD2 (5 bases). Germline V gene lookup returns CDR1 SNHLY and CDR2 FYNNEI. This CDR3 contains 11 residues. V lost 8 bases, J lost 3 bases, and 8 bases lay in between. CDR3: CASGRDYEQYF. The DNA of the CDR3 is TGTGCCAGCGGCCGGGACTACGAGCAGTACTTC.

CDR3 DNA: TGTGCCAGCAGCTTGGACAGGGGGGAGGCGCCCCTCCACTTT. Encoded protein: CASSLDRGEAPLHF. The rearrangement uses TRBV5-4 and TRBJ1-6, with 8 bases lining up with TRBD1. Germline trimming cut 0 bases from V and 13 bases from J; bases unmatched to any gene: 6. The CDR3 is 14 residues long. Germline CDR1 is SGHNT and CDR2 is YYREEE (reference sequence).

This chain links TRBV28 with TRBJ2-5, with 8 nucleotides matching TRBD1. The CDR3 consists of 16 residues. The germline V gene encodes CDR1 MDHEN and CDR2 SYDVKM. The junction had 8 bases not matched to a gene; V was cut back by 3 bases and J by 2 bases. The CDR3 region has the DNA TGTGCCAGCAGTTTGACAACGGGACAGGAGCAAGAGACCCAGTACTTC. Translated: CASSLTTGQEQETQYF.

The gene calls are TRBV11-3 and TRBJ1-5; a possible D gene is TRBD1 (5 bases). The V end was cut by 10 bases, the J end by 7 bases, with 14 bases between. The germline CDR1 and CDR2 sequences are SGHNT and YENEEA. The CDR3 has 12 residues. This chain's CDR3 is CATDRARQPQHF. The DNA of the CDR3 is TGTGCCACAGACAGAGCCCGGCAGCCCCAGCATTTT.